This TCR beta chain was captured in a study of human T cells and chemical hapten exposure. Study at large: Diphenylcyclopropenone was applied weekly to patients' scalps across the approximately 25-week study.

As the library was built, unique molecular identifiers were attached to individual cDNA molecules. TCRdb analysed the RACE reads with MiXCR anew, one entry per CDR3 protein. The sample has under 75,000 distinct CDR3 sequences, around 7.9% seen once. Findings of the study overall: Expanded TCRs clustered into significantly more large CDR3 similarity groups than controls, the analysis revealed. Once DPC sensitization occurred, TCRs above 1 in 1000 frequency showed no change.

Germline lookup yields CDR1 SGHKS and CDR2 YYEKEE (reference sequence). Trimming stripped 7 bases from V and 0 bases from J, with 20 bases between. This CDR3 is 17 amino acids long. This sample's time point: patch test 2, 6 weeks after DPC sensitization. Stated treatment: therapeutic diphenylcyclopropenone sensitization with weekly scalp DPC. This clonotype was detected only a few times. Its antigen is currently unknown. The chain couples TRBV5-5 to TRBJ1-5; D may be TRBD1 (5 bases). This receptor was obtained from a woman aged 45-59 years with alopecia areata. Some clones in this sample may be carry-over from other donors' samples. The sample was whole blood, taken in connection with sensitization to the hapten diphenylcyclopropenone (DPC). CDR3 nucleotide sequence: TGTGCCAGCTCTGCACGGGGACGCACGAATAGCAATCAGCCCCAGCATTTT. This translates into CASSARGRTNSNQPQHF.